The 3 T cell receptor beta chains below all came from one sample that was sequenced in a study of blood T cell repertoires in COVID-19. The method was immunoSEQ multiplex PCR; TCRdb's version includes in-frame clones alone and lacks a portion of them. The data contain just over 300,000 clones, approximately 91% of them singletons. Sequencing was done on a sample of PBMCs or T cells enriched from blood (not recorded which). The receptor set was obtained from a woman aged 40-49 years who had recovered from COVID-19.

The chain combines TRBV7-6 with TRBJ2-2, with 8 bases fitting TRBD1. After removal of 0 bases from V and 2 bases from J, the junction contained 5 bases not matched to a gene. The CDR3 runs to 17 residues. Germline CDR1 and CDR2: SGHVS and FNYEAQ. As DNA, the CDR3 is TGTGCCAGCAGCTTAGCCGTCAGGGGGCCCAACACCGGGGAGCTGTTTTTT. Its protein product is CASSLAVRGPNTGELFF.

This clone was counted only a few times. The chain combines TRBV18 with TRBJ1-5; weak D call: TRBD1 (5 bases). The CDR3 consists of 16 residues. From germline, CDR1 is KGHSH and CDR2 LQKENI. The V and J ends lost 2 bases and 0 bases respectively, with 11 bases between them. The CDR3: CASSPADSDSNQPQHF. The CDR3, as DNA: TGTGCCAGCTCACCAGCAGACAGCGATAGCAATCAGCCCCAGCATTTT. The whole variable domain, filled in from reference TRBV18 and TRBJ1-5, reads NAGVMQNPRHLVRRRGQEARLRCSPMKGHSHVYWYRQLPEEGLKFMVYLQKENIIDESGMPKERFSAEFPKEGPSILRIQQVVRGDSAAYFCASSPADSDSNQPQHFGDGTRLSIL.

This chain connects TRBV5-6 to TRBJ2-3; D may be TRBD1 (5 bases). This CDR3 has 16 residues. Germline loops: CDR1 SGHDT, CDR2 YYEEEE. V dropped 4 bases and J dropped 2 bases, with 17 bases sitting between them. Written as DNA, the CDR3 is TGTGCCAGCAGCCGCCAGGGCCGGCTTTCCACAGATACGCAGTATTTT. This codes for CASSRQGRLSTDTQYF.